The sequence of this TCR beta chain was determined in a study of blood T cell repertoires in COVID-19. The CDR3 runs 14 residues. V was pared by 6 bases and J by 11 bases, with 20 bases between. Germline V gene lookup returns CDR1 MNHEY and CDR2 SVGAGI. TCRdb keeps only in-frame clones here, not all; method: immunoSEQ multiplex PCR. The sample holds 100,000 to 150,000 clones, approximately 83% seen once. The gene calls are TRBV6-5 and TRBJ1-5; D is ambiguous. The receptor was isolated from a man of 80 years or more with active or convalescent COVID-19. The material sequenced was peripheral blood. This chain's CDR3 is CASRSDKMARSQHF. The DNA for the CDR3 is TGTGCCAGCAGATCTGACAAGATGGCCAGGTCCCAGCATTTT.